Described below is a single T cell receptor beta chain sequence and its context. The V and J ends lost 3 bases and 3 bases, in that order; junction bases with no gene match: 5. Germline-derived CDR1 and CDR2 are SGHRS and YFSETQ. The CDR3 extends over 16 amino acids. Adults between roughly 18 and 89 years of age took part from fewer than 30 US areas. Clinical history as reported by participants underpinned cohort assignment. These data are taken from a study of blood T cell repertoires in COVID-19. Study background: Samples came from the United States, Italy and Spain, spanning acute and convalescent COVID-19. PBMCs, B-cell-depleted T cells, or T cells were the source of the cDNA or gDNA that made up the material.

The assay was immunoSEQ multiplex PCR, and TCRdb's table has in-frame clones only and misses some. The sample yields 350,000 to 450,000 clones, approximately 93% seen once. The sample was PBMCs or T cells enriched from blood (not recorded which). This sequence originates from a woman aged 40 to 49 who had been exposed to COVID-19. The chain joins TRBV5-1 to TRBJ2-7, with TRBD2 matching over 14 bases. The CDR3 protein is CASSSGLAGAYYEQYF. In DNA form, the CDR3 reads TGCGCCAGCAGCTCGGGACTAGCGGGGGCGTACTACGAGCAGTACTTC.